The 13 T cell receptor beta chains in this list originate from one sample, sequenced in a study of blood T cell repertoires in COVID-19. Sequencing used immunoSEQ multiplex PCR; TCRdb keeps in-frame clones, though not all of them. The sample carries 20,000 to 30,000 clones, 85% to 90% recorded once. The sequencing sample was made of peripheral blood. The receptors were sampled from a human donor with active COVID-19. The donor label of this sample is uncertain.

The chain joins TRBV4-1 to TRBJ1-1, with 7 nucleotides matching TRBD1. The V gene's germline CDR1 is MGHRA and CDR2 YSYEKL. This CDR3 spans 15 amino acids. V dropped 4 bases and J dropped 0; count of bases not matched to a gene: 5. Here the CDR3 reads CASSLEGTVNTEAFF. The CDR3 DNA sequence: TGCGCCAGCAGCCTCGAGGGGACAGTGAACACTGAAGCTTTCTTT.

V is TRBV19 and J is TRBJ2-3, with D possibly TRBD1 on 5 matching bases. Germline-derived CDR1 and CDR2 are LNHDA and SQIVND (reference sequence). This CDR3 contains 15 residues. The V gene lost 7 bases and the J gene lost 0 bases, with 14 bases spanning the gap. CDR3 DNA sequence: TGTGCCAGTACCCGGACACCACTTAGCACAGATACGCAGTATTTT. Amino acid sequence: CASTRTPLSTDTQYF.

The V gene is TRBV1, the J gene TRBJ2-3; the D call in the table, TRBD2, was not verified against the DNA. TRBV1 is designated a pseudogene. The CDR3 is 17 residues long. CDR3 DNA sequence: TGCACCAGCAGCCAAGCCGCGGGTCTAGCGGGGGGAGATACGCAGTATTTT. Translation: CTSSQAAGLAGGDTQYF.

This clone appeared a few times. The chain recombines TRBV19 with TRBJ2-7; D is perhaps TRBD2 (5 bases). Germline V gene data show CDR1 as LNHDA and CDR2 as SQIVND (reference sequence). CDR3 size: 14 residues. The V end lost 5 bases, the J end lost 0 bases, and 11 bases lay between the germline ends. CDR3 in DNA: TGTGCCAGTAGTTATGGGAGAAGCTCCTACGAGCAGTACTTC. Encoded protein: CASSYGRSSYEQYF.

V is TRBV12-3 or TRBV12-4 and J is TRBJ2-7; D is unresolved. V was cut by 7 bases and J by 0 bases, with 10 bases left in between. This CDR3 has 13 residues. The CDR3: CASTRGLSYEQYF. As DNA, the CDR3 is TGTGCCAGCACCCGCGGCCTCTCCTACGAGCAGTACTTC.

V gene TRBV19 combines with J gene TRBJ2-3; D might be TRBD1 (5 bases). The germline V and J ends were trimmed by 3 bases and 5 bases, with 12 bases remaining between them. The germline CDR1 and CDR2 sequences are LNHDA and SQIVND (reference sequence). This CDR3 is built from 14 residues. Written as DNA, the CDR3 is TGTGCCAGTAGTATCCAGGGAAGAGGAGATACGCAGTATTTT. Its translation: CASSIQGRGDTQYF.

The J gene is TRBJ1-5, the V gene TRBV21-1; TRBD1, the table's D call, lacks a check against the DNA. TRBV21-1 is flagged as a pseudogene. The CDR3 length is 18 residues. The CDR3 DNA follows: TGTGCCAGCAGCAAAGACTGGGACATGGAATATAGCAATCAGCCCCAGCATTTT. It specifies CASSKDWDMEYSNQPQHF.

The chain couples TRBV5-1 to TRBJ2-7, with 10 bases aligning to TRBD2. The CDR3 spans 17 residues. The germline CDR1 and CDR2 sequences are SGHRS and YFSETQ. Trimming removed 6 bases from V and 5 bases from J; junction bases left unmatched: 17. CDR3 DNA: TGCGCCAGCACCCCCTCAGGAGCGGGGGGGGGTGCCCACGAGCAGTACTTC. It encodes CASTPSGAGGGAHEQYF.

The chain employs TRBV11-3 and TRBJ2-3, with 9 bases aligning to TRBD2. With 6 bases clipped from V and 1 base from J, the junction kept 5 bases outside the gene matches. Germline V gives CDR1 SGHNT, CDR2 YENEEA. CDR3 length: 15 amino acids. The CDR3 DNA reads TGTGCCAGCAGGGAAATAGCGGGAGGCACAGATACGCAGTATTTT. Translated: CASREIAGGTDTQYF.

V and J are TRBV3-1 (or the pseudogene TRBV3-2) and TRBJ1-2; 8 bases are a match to TRBD1. The length of the CDR3 is 16 residues. The germline V gene has CDR1 LGHDT and CDR2 YNNKEL (reference sequence). V lost 4 bases, J lost 1 base, and 8 bases stayed unmatched. The CDR3 spells CASSLGGTGFNYGYTF. The CDR3 DNA reads as TGTGCCAGCAGCCTAGGAGGGACAGGATTTAACTATGGCTACACCTTC.

The V call is TRBV3-1 (or the pseudogene TRBV3-2), the J call TRBJ2-3; D might be TRBD1 (6 bases). The CDR3 has 14 residues. The germline CDR1 and CDR2 sequences are LGHDT and YNNKEL (reference sequence). V gave up 6 bases and J gave up 5 bases, with 15 bases separating them. The CDR3 coding sequence is TGTGCCAGCAGTATCGGACAGATGGGAGATACGCAGTATTTT. Translation: CASSIGQMGDTQYF.

This clone was found a few times. V usage is TRBV5-6 and J usage is TRBJ2-3; D not resolved. This CDR3 comprises 13 residues. Germline values: CDR1 SGHDT, CDR2 YYEEEE. The ends were cut back, 0 bases at V and 4 bases at J, with 6 bases in the middle. The CDR3 nucleotides read TGTGCCAGCAGCTTGGGGGCAGCAGATACGCAGTATTTT. It yields the protein CASSLGAADTQYF.

The chain is built from TRBV19 and TRBJ1-3; 7 bases map to TRBD1. This CDR3 comprises 14 residues. Germline V gene lookup returns CDR1 LNHDA and CDR2 SQIVND (reference sequence). The V and J ends lost 4 bases and 4 bases, in that order; junction bases with no gene match: 4. The CDR3 bases are TGTGCCAGTAGTACACAGGGGTACGGAAACACCATATATTTT. This sequence encodes CASSTQGYGNTIYF.